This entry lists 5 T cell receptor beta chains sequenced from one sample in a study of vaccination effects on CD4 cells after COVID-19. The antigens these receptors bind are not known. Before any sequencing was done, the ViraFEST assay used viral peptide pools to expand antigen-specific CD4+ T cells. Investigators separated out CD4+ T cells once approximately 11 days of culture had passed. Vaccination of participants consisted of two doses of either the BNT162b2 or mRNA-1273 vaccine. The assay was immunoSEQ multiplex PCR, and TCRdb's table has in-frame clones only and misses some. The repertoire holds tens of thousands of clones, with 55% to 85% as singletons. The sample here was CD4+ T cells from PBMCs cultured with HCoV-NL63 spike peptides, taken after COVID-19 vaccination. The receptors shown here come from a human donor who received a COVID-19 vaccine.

CDR3 coding DNA: TGTGCCAGCAGCCATAATCGGGCCAACAGGGGATTAGGACCCGGGGAGCTGTTTTTT. It is translated as CASSHNRANRGLGPGELFF. The rearrangement joins TRBV3-1 (or the pseudogene TRBV3-2) to TRBJ2-2, with 7 bases lining up with TRBD1. The CDR3 consists of 19 residues. After removal of 3 bases from V and 6 bases from J, the junction contained 19 bases not matched to a gene. Germline lookup yields CDR1 LGHDT and CDR2 YNNKEL (reference sequence).

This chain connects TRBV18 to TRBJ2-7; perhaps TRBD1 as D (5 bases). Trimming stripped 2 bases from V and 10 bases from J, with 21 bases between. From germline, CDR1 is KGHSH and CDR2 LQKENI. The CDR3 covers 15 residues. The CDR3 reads CASSPETQGIGGQYF. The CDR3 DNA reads TGTGCCAGCTCACCAGAAACTCAGGGTATCGGTGGTCAGTACTTC.

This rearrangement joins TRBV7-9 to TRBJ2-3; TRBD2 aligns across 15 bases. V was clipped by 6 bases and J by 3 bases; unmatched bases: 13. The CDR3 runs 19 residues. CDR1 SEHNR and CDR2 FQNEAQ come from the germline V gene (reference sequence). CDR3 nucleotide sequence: TGTGCCAGCAGGGGATGGACTAGCGGGGGGGCGGGTGAAACAGATACGCAGTATTTT. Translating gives CASRGWTSGGAGETDTQYF.

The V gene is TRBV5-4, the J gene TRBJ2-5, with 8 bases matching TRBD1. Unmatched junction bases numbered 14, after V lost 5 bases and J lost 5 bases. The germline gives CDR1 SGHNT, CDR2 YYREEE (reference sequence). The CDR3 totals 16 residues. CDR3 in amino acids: CASSLGGGTGGETQYF. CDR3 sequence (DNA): TGTGCCAGCAGTCTGGGCGGTGGGACAGGAGGGGAGACCCAGTACTTC.

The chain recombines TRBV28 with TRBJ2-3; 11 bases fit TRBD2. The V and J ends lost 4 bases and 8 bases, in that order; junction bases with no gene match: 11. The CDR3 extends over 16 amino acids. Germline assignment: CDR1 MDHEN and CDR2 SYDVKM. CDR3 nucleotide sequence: TGTGCCAGCAGTTCACCGACTAGCGGGGAGTCGGGTACGCAGTATTTT. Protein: CASSSPTSGESGTQYF.